This is a list of T cell receptor beta chains from one sample in a study of blood T cell repertoires in COVID-19. Only in-frame clones appear in the TCRdb table, and some are missing; sequencing was by immunoSEQ multiplex PCR. The sample has fewer than 200,000 clones; around 84% are singletons. Sequencing was done on a sample of peripheral blood. These receptors were obtained from a woman aged 45-65 years with COVID-19, enrolled during active disease. Each CDR3 is given with its conserved first and last residue. The D gene is left open where the match is weak. Size tells how often a clone was seen (once, few, many) or the class of an expanded clone, and some rows leave it out.

CDR3 DNA: TGTGCCAGCAGTCCAGGAGACAGGGATGGGGGGCAGTACTTC
CDR3 protein: CASSPGDRDGGQYF
V gene: TRBV28
clone size: -
D gene: TRBD1
J gene: TRBJ2-7

CDR3 DNA: TGTGCCAGCAGCCAAGATGTCTCCGAGCAGTACTTC
CDR3 protein: CASSQDVSEQYF
V gene: TRBV4-2
clone size: once
D gene: -
J gene: TRBJ2-7

CDR3 DNA: TGCGCCAGCAGCCCGGGGGACAGGGGGCTTCGCGAGCAGTACTTC
CDR3 protein: CASSPGDRGLREQYF
V gene: TRBV5-1
clone size: -
D gene: TRBD1
J gene: TRBJ2-7

CDR3 DNA: TGTGCCAGCAGTGCAGCAGGGGCGTATGGCTACACCTTC
CDR3 protein: CASSAAGAYGYTF
V gene: TRBV6-1
clone size: -
D gene: -
J gene: TRBJ1-2

CDR3 DNA: TGCGCCAGCAGCTCCGGGACTAGCGGGGGGCGGTACCAAGAGACCCAGTACTTC
CDR3 protein: CASSSGTSGGRYQETQYF
V gene: TRBV5-1
clone size: -
D gene: TRBD2
J gene: TRBJ2-5

CDR3 DNA: TGTGCCAGTAACATGGGATCGACAGGGGGCGCGTATGAGCAGTTCTTC
CDR3 protein: CASNMGSTGGAYEQFF
V gene: TRBV19
clone size: -
D gene: TRBD1
J gene: TRBJ2-1

CDR3 DNA: TGTGCCTGGAATGCTTATAACGGTAACACTGAAGCTTTCTTT
CDR3 protein: CAWNAYNGNTEAFF
V gene: TRBV30
clone size: -
D gene: -
J gene: TRBJ1-1

CDR3 DNA: TGTGCCAGCAGATCGACGAGAACTAATGCCTACACCTTC
CDR3 protein: CASRSTRTNAYTF
V gene: TRBV27
clone size: -
D gene: -
J gene: TRBJ1-2

CDR3 DNA: TGTGCCAGCAGTTTATCCCAGACAGGTGAAGCTTTCTTT
CDR3 protein: CASSLSQTGEAFF
V gene: TRBV12-3/TRBV12-4
clone size: once
D gene: -
J gene: TRBJ1-1

CDR3 DNA: TGTGCCAGCAGTCTACAGGGAAACACTGAAGCTTTCTTT
CDR3 protein: CASSLQGNTEAFF
V gene: TRBV6-5
clone size: -
D gene: -
J gene: TRBJ1-1

CDR3 DNA: TGTGCCAGCAGTTACGGACTAAAGGGTACTGAGCAGTTCTTC
CDR3 protein: CASSYGLKGTEQFF
V gene: TRBV6-5
clone size: -
D gene: -
J gene: TRBJ2-1

CDR3 DNA: TGTGCCAGCAGAGCAGCGGGGGCGCGCACAGATACGCAGTATTTT
CDR3 protein: CASRAAGARTDTQYF
V gene: TRBV11-1
clone size: once
D gene: TRBD2
J gene: TRBJ2-3

CDR3 DNA: TGTGCCGGGGACAGGGGGCTTGACACCGGGGAGCTGTTTTTT
CDR3 protein: CAGDRGLDTGELFF
V gene: TRBV7-2
clone size: -
D gene: TRBD1
J gene: TRBJ2-2

CDR3 DNA: TGTGCCACCAGTTCCGCAGGGGGGGAGACCCAGTACTTC
CDR3 protein: CATSSAGGETQYF
V gene: TRBV24-1
clone size: -
D gene: -
J gene: TRBJ2-5

CDR3 DNA: TGTGCCAGCAGCTGGACAGGGGGAATAGGCACAGATACGCAGTATTTT
CDR3 protein: CASSWTGGIGTDTQYF
V gene: TRBV7-3
clone size: -
D gene: TRBD1
J gene: TRBJ2-3

CDR3 DNA: TGTGCCAGCAGCTTAGACCAGGGAGGAGGCTACACCTTC
CDR3 protein: CASSLDQGGGYTF
V gene: TRBV7-9
clone size: -
D gene: -
J gene: TRBJ1-2

CDR3 DNA: TGCAGTGCTAGTCGGTGGGGGGTCTCTAGCACAGATACGCAGTATTTT
CDR3 protein: CSASRWGVSSTDTQYF
V gene: TRBV20-1
clone size: -
D gene: -
J gene: TRBJ2-3

CDR3 DNA: TGCAGTGCTAGTAGGAGCGGGGGGCGAACAGATACGCAGTATTTT
CDR3 protein: CSASRSGGRTDTQYF
V gene: TRBV20-1
clone size: -
D gene: TRBD2
J gene: TRBJ2-3

CDR3 DNA: TGCGCCAGCAGCTCTACCCTTGCCACACTAGCGGGGGGCGCAGATACGCAGTATTTT
CDR3 protein: CASSSTLATLAGGADTQYF
V gene: TRBV5-1
clone size: -
D gene: TRBD2
J gene: TRBJ2-3

CDR3 DNA: TGTGCCAGCAGCTTTCGCGGGATTGGCACTGAAGCTTTCTTT
CDR3 protein: CASSFRGIGTEAFF
V gene: TRBV13
clone size: -
D gene: -
J gene: TRBJ1-1

CDR3 DNA: TGCGCCAGCAGCTTGGTGACTACCAACAATGAGCAGTTCTTC
CDR3 protein: CASSLVTTNNEQFF
V gene: TRBV5-1
clone size: -
D gene: -
J gene: TRBJ2-1

CDR3 DNA: TGTGCCAGCAGTCCAGCGTCTGGAAACACCATATATTTT
CDR3 protein: CASSPASGNTIYF
V gene: TRBV28
clone size: -
D gene: -
J gene: TRBJ1-3

CDR3 DNA: TGTGCCAGCTCACCACCGTCGGGGAGGACAGATACGCAGTATTTT
CDR3 protein: CASSPPSGRTDTQYF
V gene: TRBV18
clone size: -
D gene: -
J gene: TRBJ2-3

CDR3 DNA: TGCGCCAGCAGCTTGGCTCCGGCGGGCACCGGGGAGCTGTTTTTT
CDR3 protein: CASSLAPAGTGELFF
V gene: TRBV5-1
clone size: -
D gene: -
J gene: TRBJ2-2

CDR3 DNA: TGTGCCATCAATCCGACAGGGGGAGGTGAAGCTTTCTTT
CDR3 protein: CAINPTGGGEAFF
V gene: TRBV10-3
clone size: -
D gene: TRBD1
J gene: TRBJ1-1

CDR3 DNA: TGTGCCAGCAGCTTAGCGGGAGAGGCTTGGGGTTCACCCCTCCACTTT
CDR3 protein: CASSLAGEAWGSPLHF
V gene: TRBV7-8
clone size: -
D gene: -
J gene: TRBJ1-6

CDR3 DNA: TGTGCCATTAACCCGGGACAGGGTTTCTCCGAGCAGTACTTC
CDR3 protein: CAINPGQGFSEQYF
V gene: TRBV10-3
clone size: -
D gene: TRBD1
J gene: TRBJ2-7